In its sample, the clone carrying this T cell receptor (beta chain) was seen a few times. Its antigen is still unknown. Indicated time point: after dendritic cell vaccination, including at tumor progression/relapse. None of the glioblastoma patients had an isocitrate dehydrogenase mutation. The sample is drawn from a study of glioma-infiltrating T cells after dendritic cell vaccination. Study summary: Between about 2002 and 2013, patients got autologous tumor lysate-pulsed dendritic cell vaccines.

Primers: 60 V beta forward and 13 J beta reverse. Produced via immunoSEQ multiplex PCR; TCRdb's table is partial and in-frame only. The table has about 50,000 clones, 75% to 90% seen once. Regarding the study as a whole: The cohort had few patients with full blood and tumor sets.

The sequence was obtained from a human donor with glioblastoma. The source was blood, collected after dendritic cell vaccination.

The CDR3 reads CAISGTNEQFF. CDR3 nucleotide sequence: TGTGCCATCAGCGGGACTAATGAGCAGTTCTTC. The chain is built from TRBV10-3 and TRBJ2-1; a weak D match, TRBD2 (6 bases). From germline, CDR1 is ENHRY and CDR2 SYGVKD. V shed 6 bases and J shed 7 bases, with 7 bases lying between them. The CDR3 totals 11 residues.